This paragraph covers one TCR beta chain sequence. The antigen remains unidentified. A clone one base away is much larger, so this may be a read error. The template was RNA from unsorted bulk tissue. More than 3 cm separated this lung sample from the edge of the tumor. Newly diagnosed lung cancer patients had thoracic surgery in China, August–late 2014, without prior chemotherapy. The data belong to a study of tumor and adjacent non-tumor tissue in lung cancer. Across the study: There were around eleven adenocarcinoma, a couple of squamous cell carcinoma and 1 small cell lung cancer cases. General study points: Patients with more diverse tumor TCRs had worse survival. Top 100 clones took a larger repertoire share in normal lung.

The library came from three nested PCR rounds adapted from ARM-PCR protocols. TCRdb re-derived calls from the multiplex PCR reads in MiXCR, one entry per CDR3 protein. The sample yields some 100,000 distinct CDR3 sequences, roughly two thirds seen once. Looked up from germline, CDR1 is MDHEN and CDR2 is SYDVKM. There are 15 residues in the CDR3. The ends lost 2 bases at V and 5 bases at J; junction bases unmatched: 2. The clonotype originates from a man aged 25-40 years with non-small cell lung cancer. The chain couples TRBV28 to TRBJ2-3; the match to TRBD2 covers 12 bases. Sequencing was carried out using distant non-tumor lung tissue. The DNA for the CDR3 is TGTGCCAGCAGTTTACTAGCGGGAGGGTTAGATACGCAGTATTTT. Its protein product is CASSLLAGGLDTQYF.